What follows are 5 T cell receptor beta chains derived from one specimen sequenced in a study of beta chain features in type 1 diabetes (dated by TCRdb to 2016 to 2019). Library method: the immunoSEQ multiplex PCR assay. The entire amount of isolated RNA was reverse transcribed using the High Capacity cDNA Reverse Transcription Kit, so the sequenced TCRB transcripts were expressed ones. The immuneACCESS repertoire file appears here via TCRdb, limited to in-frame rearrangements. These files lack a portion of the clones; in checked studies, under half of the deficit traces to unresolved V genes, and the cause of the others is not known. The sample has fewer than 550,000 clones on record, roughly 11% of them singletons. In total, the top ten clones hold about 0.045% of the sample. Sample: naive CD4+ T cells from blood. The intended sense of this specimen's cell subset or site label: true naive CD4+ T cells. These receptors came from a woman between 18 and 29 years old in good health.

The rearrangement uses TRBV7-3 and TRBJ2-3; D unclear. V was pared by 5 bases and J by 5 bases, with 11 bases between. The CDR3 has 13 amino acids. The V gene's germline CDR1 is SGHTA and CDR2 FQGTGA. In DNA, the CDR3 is TGTGCCAGCAGCCCGACGACGGGAGATACGCAGTATTTT. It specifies CASSPTTGDTQYF.

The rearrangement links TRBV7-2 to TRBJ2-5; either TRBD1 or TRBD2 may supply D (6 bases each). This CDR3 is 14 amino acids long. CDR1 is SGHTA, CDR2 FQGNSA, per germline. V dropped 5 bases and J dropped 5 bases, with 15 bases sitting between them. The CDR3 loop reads CASSTEGGPETQYF. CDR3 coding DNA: TGTGCCAGCAGCACGGAGGGGGGTCCGGAGACCCAGTACTTC.

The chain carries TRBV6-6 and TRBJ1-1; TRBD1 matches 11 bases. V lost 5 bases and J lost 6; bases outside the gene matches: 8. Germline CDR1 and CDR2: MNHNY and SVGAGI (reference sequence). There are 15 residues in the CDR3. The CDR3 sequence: CASSPPGTGGAEAFF. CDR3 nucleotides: TGTGCCAGCAGTCCACCCGGGACAGGGGGAGCTGAAGCTTTCTTT.

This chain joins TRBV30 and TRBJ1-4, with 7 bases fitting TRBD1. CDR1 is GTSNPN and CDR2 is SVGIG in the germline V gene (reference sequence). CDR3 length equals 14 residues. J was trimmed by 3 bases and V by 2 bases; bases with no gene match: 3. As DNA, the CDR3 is TGTGCCTGGAGTAGGGGACAGCCTAATGAAAAACTGTTTTTT. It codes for CAWSRGQPNEKLFF.

Written as DNA, the CDR3 is TGTGCCTGGAGTCTGGGGTTACCAGATACGCAGTATTTT. Its translation is CAWSLGLPDTQYF. The V gene is TRBV30, the J gene TRBJ2-3; D is unresolved. With 2 bases removed from V and 4 bases from J, the gap between germline ends came to 10 bases. CDR3 length equals 13 residues. Germline V gives CDR1 GTSNPN, CDR2 SVGIG (reference sequence).